This T cell receptor beta chain was profiled in a study of T cell responses to AZD1222 COVID-19 vaccine. The CDR3 has 13 residues. Germline CDR1 MNHEY, CDR2 SVGEGT. V lost 5 bases to trimming and J lost 6 bases; unmatched junction nucleotides: 3. The method was immunoSEQ multiplex PCR; TCRdb's version includes in-frame clones alone and lacks a portion of them. Seen here are under 70,000 clones, about 74% observed once, and the top ten hold roughly 13%. The input for sequencing was peripheral blood, taken on day 0 of AZD1222 vaccination. This rearrangement joins TRBV6-2 or TRBV6-3 to TRBJ1-5; 8 bases fit TRBD1. The source of this sequence is an adult in good health. In DNA form, the CDR3 reads TGTGCCAGCAGTCCACAGGGGGGTCAGCCCCAGCATTTT. It translates to CASSPQGGQPQHF.